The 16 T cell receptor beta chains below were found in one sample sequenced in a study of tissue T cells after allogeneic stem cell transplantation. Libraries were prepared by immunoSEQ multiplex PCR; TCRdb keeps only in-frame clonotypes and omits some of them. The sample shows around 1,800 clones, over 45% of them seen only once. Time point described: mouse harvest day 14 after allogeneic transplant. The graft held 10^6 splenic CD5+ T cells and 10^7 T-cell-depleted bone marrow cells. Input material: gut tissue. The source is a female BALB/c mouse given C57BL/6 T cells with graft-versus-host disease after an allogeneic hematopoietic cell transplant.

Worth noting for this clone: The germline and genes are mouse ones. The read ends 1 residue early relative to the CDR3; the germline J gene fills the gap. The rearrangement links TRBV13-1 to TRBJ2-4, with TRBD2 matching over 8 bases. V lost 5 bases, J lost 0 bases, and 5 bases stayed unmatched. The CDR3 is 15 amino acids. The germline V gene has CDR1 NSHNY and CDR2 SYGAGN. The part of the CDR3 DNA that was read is TGTGCCAGCAGGGTCCTGGGGGGTAGTCAAAACACCTTGTAC. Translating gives CASRVLGGSQNTLY. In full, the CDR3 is CASRVLGGSQNTLYF.

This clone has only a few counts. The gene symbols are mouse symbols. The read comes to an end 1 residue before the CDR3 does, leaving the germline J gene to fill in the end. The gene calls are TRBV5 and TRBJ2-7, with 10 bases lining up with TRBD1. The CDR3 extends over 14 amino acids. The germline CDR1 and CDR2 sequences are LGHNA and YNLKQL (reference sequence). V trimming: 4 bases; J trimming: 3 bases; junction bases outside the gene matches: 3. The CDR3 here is CASSPWTGGYEQYF. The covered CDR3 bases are TGTGCCAGCAGCCCGTGGACAGGGGGCTATGAACAGTAC.

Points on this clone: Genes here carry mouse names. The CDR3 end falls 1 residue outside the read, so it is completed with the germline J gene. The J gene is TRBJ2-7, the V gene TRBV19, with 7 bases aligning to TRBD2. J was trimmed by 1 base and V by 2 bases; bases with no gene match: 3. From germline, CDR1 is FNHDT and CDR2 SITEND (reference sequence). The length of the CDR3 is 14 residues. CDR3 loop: CASSIGWGSYEQYF. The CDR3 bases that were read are TGTGCCAGCAGTATTGGCTGGGGGTCCTATGAACAGTAC.

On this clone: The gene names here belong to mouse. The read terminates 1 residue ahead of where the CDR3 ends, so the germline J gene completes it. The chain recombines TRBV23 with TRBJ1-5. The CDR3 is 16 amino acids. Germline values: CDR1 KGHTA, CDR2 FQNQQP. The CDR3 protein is CSSSQYGWGNNQAPLF. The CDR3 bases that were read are TGCTCCAGCAGTCAATACGGGTGGGGAAACAACCAGGCTCCGCTT.

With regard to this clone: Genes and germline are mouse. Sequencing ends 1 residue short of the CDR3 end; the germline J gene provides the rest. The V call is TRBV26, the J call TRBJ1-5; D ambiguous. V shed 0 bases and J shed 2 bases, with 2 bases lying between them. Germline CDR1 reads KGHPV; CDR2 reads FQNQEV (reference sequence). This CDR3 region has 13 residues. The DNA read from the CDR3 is TGTGCCAGCAGTCTGTCGCACAACCAGGCTCCGCTT. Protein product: CASSLSHNQAPL. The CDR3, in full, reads CASSLSHNQAPLF.

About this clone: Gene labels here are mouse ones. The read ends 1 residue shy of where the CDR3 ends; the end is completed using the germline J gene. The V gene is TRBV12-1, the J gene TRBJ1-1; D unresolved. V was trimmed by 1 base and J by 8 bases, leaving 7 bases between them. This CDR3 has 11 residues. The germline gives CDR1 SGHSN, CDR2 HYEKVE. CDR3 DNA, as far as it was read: TGTGCCAGCTCTCTACGGGTTGAAGTCTTC. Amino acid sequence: CASSLRVEVF. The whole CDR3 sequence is CASSLRVEVFF.

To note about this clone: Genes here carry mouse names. The part of the CDR3 DNA that was read is TGTGCCAGCAGTCTCCACCCTAGTCAAAACACCTTGTAC. Translated: CASSLHPSQNTLY. The full CDR3 sequence reads CASSLHPSQNTLYF. The gene calls are TRBV26 and TRBJ2-4; no clear D gene. The read gets to within 1 residue of the CDR3 end, and the germline J gene fills in the rest. Trimming took off 3 bases at V and 0 bases at J, with 7 bases between the two ends. The CDR3 is 14 amino acids. Germline values: CDR1 KGHPV, CDR2 FQNQEV (reference sequence). Full variable domain (remainder filled in from reference TRBV26 and TRBJ2-4): NSKVIQTPRYLVKGQGQKAKMRCIPEKGHPVVFWYQQNKNNEFKFLINFQNQEVLQQIDMTEKRFSAECPSNSPCSLEIQSSEAGDSALYLCASSLHPSQNTLYFGAGTRLSVL.

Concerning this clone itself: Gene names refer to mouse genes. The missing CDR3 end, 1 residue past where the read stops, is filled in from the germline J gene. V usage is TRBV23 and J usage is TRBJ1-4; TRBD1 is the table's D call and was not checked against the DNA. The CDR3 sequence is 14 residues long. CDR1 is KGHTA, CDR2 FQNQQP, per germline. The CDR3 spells CSSSRDKFNERLFF. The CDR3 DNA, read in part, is TGCTCCAGCAGTCGGGACAAATTCAACGAAAGATTATTT.

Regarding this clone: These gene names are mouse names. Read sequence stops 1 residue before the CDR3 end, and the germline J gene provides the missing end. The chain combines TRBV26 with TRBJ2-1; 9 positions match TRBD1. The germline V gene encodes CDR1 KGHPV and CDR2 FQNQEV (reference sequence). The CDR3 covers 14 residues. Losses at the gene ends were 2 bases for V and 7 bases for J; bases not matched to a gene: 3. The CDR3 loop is CASSLTGGGAEQFF. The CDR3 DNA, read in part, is TGTGCCAGCAGTCTGACAGGGGGCGGAGCTGAGCAGTTC.

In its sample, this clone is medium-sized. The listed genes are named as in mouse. CDR3 protein: CASSQGNYEQYF. CDR3 DNA (partial): TGTGCCAGCAGCCAAGGAAACTATGAACAGTAC. This chain uses TRBV5 with TRBJ2-7; D is unclear. Read sequence stops 1 residue before the CDR3 end, and the germline J gene provides the missing end. This CDR3 spans 12 amino acids. Between the trimmed V and J ends, which lost 1 base and 3 bases, there was a span of 4 bases. CDR1 and CDR2 (germline): LGHNA, YNLKQL (reference sequence).

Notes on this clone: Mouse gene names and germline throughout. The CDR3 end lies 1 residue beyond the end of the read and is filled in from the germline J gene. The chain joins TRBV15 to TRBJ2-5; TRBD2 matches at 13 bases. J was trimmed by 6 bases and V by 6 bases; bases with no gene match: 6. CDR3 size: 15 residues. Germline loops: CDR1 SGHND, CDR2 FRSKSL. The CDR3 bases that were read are TGTGCCAGCAGGCGGACTGGGGGGGCGCATGACACCCAGTAC. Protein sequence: CASRRTGGAHDTQY. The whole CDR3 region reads CASRRTGGAHDTQYF.

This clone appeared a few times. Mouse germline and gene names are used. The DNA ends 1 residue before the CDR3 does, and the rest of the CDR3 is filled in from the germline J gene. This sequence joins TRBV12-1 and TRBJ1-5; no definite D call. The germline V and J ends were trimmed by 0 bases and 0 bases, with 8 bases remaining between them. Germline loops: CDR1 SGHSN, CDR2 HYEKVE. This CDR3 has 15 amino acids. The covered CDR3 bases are TGTGCCAGCTCTCTCGGCAGATATAACAACCAGGCTCCGCTT. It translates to CASSLGRYNNQAPL. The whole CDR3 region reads CASSLGRYNNQAPLF.

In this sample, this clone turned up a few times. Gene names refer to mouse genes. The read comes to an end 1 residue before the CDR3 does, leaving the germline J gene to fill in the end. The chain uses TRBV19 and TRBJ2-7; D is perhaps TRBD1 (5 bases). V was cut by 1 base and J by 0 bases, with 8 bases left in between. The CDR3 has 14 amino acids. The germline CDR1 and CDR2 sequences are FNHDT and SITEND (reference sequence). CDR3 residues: CASSIKGSSYEQYF. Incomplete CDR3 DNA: TGTGCCAGCAGTATAAAGGGGAGCTCCTATGAACAGTAC.

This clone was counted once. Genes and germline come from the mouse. Here the CDR3 reads CASSPGQGRNTEVFF. The covered CDR3 bases are TGTGCCAGCAGTCCGGGACAGGGACGGAACACAGAAGTCTTC. This sequence joins TRBV26 and TRBJ1-1, with 9 bases that match TRBD1. Read coverage stops 1 residue before the CDR3 terminus; the germline J gene supplies the remainder. The trim removed 4 bases at V and 1 base at J, leaving 4 bases unmatched. The CDR3 extends over 15 amino acids. Germline V gene data show CDR1 as KGHPV and CDR2 as FQNQEV (reference sequence).

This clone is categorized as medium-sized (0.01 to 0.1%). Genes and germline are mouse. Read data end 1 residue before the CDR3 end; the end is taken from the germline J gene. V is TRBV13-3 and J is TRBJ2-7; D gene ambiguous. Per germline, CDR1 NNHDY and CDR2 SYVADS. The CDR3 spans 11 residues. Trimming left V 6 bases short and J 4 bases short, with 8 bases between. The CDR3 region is CASTGIYEQYF. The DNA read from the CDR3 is TGTGCCAGCACCGGGATATATGAACAGTAC.

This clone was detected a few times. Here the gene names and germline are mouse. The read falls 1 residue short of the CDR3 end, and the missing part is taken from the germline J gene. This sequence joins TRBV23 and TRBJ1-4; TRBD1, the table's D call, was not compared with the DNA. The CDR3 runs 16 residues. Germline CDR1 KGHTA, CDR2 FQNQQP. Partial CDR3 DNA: TGCTCCAGCAGTCAATCGGGGCAGGGGGCCAACGAAAGATTATTT. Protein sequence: CSSSQSGQGANERLF. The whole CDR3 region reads CSSSQSGQGANERLFF.